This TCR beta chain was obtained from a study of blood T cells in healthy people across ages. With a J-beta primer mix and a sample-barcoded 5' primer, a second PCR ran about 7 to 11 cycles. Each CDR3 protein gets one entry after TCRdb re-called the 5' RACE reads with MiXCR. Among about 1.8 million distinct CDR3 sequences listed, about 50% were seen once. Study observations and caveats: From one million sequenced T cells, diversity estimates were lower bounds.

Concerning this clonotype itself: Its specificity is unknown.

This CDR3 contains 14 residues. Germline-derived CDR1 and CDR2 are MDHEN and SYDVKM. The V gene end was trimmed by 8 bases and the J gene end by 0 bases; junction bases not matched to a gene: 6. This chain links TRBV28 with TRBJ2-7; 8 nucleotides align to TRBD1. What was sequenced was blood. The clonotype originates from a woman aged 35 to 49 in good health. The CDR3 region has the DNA TGTGCCAGCCAGGGACAGGAGTCCTCCTACGAGCAGTACTTC. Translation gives CASQGQESSYEQYF.